Included here is one T cell receptor (beta chain) sequence, with context. These data originate in a study of control samples from healthy donors and cancer patients. Only in-frame clones appear in the TCRdb table, and some are missing; sequencing was by immunoSEQ multiplex PCR. The sample lists some 120,000 clones, 87% seen once, with around 2% in the top ten. Per the germline V gene, CDR1 is GTSNPN and CDR2 is SVGIG (reference sequence). Unmatched junction bases numbered 10, after V lost 7 bases and J lost 8 bases. The CDR3 has 14 residues. This sequence was found in a man aged 18 to 29 in good health. This chain joins TRBV30 and TRBJ2-1, with TRBD2 matching over 11 bases. Sequences were obtained from blood. CDR3 DNA: TGTGCCTCCTCGACTAGCGGGATTGAGGATGAGCAGTTCTTC. Translating gives CASSTSGIEDEQFF.